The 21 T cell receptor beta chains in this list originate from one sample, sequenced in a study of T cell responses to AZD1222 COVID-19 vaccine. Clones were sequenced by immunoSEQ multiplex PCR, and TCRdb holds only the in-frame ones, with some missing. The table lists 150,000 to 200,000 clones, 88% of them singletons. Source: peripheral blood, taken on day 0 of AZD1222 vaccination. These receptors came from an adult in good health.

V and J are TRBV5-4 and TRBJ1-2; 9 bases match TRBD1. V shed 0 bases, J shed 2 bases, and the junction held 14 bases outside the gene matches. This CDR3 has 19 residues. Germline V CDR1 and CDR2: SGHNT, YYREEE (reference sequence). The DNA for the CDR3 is TGTGCCAGCAGCTTGGGTAAGGGGGGACAGGGATCCCCCAACTATGGCTACACCTTC. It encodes CASSLGKGGQGSPNYGYTF.

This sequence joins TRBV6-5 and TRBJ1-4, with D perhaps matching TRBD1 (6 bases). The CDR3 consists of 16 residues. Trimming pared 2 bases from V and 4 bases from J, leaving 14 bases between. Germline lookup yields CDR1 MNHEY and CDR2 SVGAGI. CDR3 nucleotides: TGTGCCAGCAGTTACGATACCAGGGGAATTAATGAAAAACTGTTTTTT. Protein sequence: CASSYDTRGINEKLFF.

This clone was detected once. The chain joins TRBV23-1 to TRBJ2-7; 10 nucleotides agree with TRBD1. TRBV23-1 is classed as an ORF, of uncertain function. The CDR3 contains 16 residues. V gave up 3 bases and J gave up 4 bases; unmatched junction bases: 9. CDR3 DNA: TGCGCCAGCAGTCACCCGGGACAGGGGTCCCAATACGAGCAGTACTTC. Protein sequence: CASSHPGQGSQYEQYF.

Here the CDR3 reads CASSSSLAQETQYF. DNA for the CDR3: TGTGCCAGCAGTTCCTCGCTAGCGCAAGAGACCCAGTACTTC. This chain joins TRBV6-2 or TRBV6-3 and TRBJ2-5; D may be TRBD2 (6 bases). The germline V and J ends were trimmed by 4 bases and 2 bases, with 11 bases remaining between them. The CDR3 has 14 residues. Germline V gene data show CDR1 as MNHEY and CDR2 as SVGEGT.

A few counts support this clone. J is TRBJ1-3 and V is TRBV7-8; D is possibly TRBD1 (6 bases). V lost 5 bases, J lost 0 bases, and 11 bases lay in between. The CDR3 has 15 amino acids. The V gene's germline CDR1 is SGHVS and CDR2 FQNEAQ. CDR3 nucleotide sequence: TGTGCCAGCAGCGCGGGACACCACTCTGGAAACACCATATATTTT. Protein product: CASSAGHHSGNTIYF. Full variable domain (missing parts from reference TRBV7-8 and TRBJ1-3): GAGVSQSPRYKVAKRGQDVALRCDPISGHVSLFWYQQALGQGPEFLTYFQNEAQLDKSGLPSDRFFAERPEGSVSTLKIQRTQQEDSAVYLCASSAGHHSGNTIYFGEGSWLTVV.

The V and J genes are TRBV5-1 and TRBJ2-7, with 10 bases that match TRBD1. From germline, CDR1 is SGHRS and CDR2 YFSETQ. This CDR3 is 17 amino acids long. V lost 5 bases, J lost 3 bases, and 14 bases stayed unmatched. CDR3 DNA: TGCGCCAGCAGTTCGAGTCGCCGGGACAGGGGCGTCTACGAGCAGTACTTC. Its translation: CASSSSRRDRGVYEQYF.

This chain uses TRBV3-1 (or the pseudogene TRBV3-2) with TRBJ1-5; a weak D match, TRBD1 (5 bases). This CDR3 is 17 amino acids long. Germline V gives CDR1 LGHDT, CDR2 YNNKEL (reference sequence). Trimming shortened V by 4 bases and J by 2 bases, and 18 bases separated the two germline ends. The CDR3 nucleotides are TGTGCCAGCAGCCGCGGAGTCCCCGGGGCTCGCAATCAGCCCCAGCATTTT. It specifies CASSRGVPGARNQPQHF.

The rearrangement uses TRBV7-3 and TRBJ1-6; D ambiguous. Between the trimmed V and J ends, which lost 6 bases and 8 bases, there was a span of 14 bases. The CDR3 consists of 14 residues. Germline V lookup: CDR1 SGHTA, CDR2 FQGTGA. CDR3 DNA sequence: TGTGCCAGCAGTCCAGACGCAAAGGATTCACCCCTCCACTTT. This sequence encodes CASSPDAKDSPLHF.

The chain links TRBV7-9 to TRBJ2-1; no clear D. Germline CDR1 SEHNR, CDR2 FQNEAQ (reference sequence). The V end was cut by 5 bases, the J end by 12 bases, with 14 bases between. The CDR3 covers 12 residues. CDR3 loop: CASSPMLLLQFF. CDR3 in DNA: TGTGCCAGCAGCCCCATGCTCCTGTTGCAGTTCTTC.

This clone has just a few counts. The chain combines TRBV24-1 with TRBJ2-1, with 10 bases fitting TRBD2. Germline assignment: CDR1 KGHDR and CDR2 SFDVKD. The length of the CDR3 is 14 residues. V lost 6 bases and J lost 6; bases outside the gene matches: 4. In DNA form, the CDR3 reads TGTGCCACCAGTACTAGCGGGGTAGGCAATGAGCAGTTCTTC. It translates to CATSTSGVGNEQFF.

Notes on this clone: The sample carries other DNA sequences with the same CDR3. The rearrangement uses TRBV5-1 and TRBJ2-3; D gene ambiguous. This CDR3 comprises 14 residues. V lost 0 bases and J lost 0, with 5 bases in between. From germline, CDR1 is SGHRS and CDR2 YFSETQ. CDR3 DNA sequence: TGCGCCAGCAGCTTGGCTACGAGCACAGATACGCAGTATTTT. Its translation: CASSLATSTDTQYF.

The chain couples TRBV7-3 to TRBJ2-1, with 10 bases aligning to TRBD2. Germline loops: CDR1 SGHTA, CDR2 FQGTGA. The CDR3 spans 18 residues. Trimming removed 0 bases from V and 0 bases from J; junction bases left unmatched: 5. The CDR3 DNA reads TGTGCCAGCAGCTTAACATCGGGACTAGCGTACTCCTACAATGAGCAGTTCTTC. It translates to CASSLTSGLAYSYNEQFF.

The CDR3 sequence is CASTPGGQPQHF. In DNA form, the CDR3 reads TGTGCCAGCACTCCCGGGGGCCAGCCCCAGCATTTT. The chain has TRBV6-5 and TRBJ1-5, with D tentatively TRBD1 (6 bases). Trimming took 7 bases from V and 7 from J, leaving 11 bases between them. This CDR3 comprises 12 residues. Germline lookup yields CDR1 MNHEY and CDR2 SVGAGI.

The DNA for the CDR3 is TGTGCCAGTAGTATAGAGGGCAGCACAGATACGCAGTATTTT. This gives the protein CASSIEGSTDTQYF. The V call is TRBV19, the J call TRBJ2-3; no firm D call. The CDR3 extends over 14 amino acids. Trimming removed 0 bases from V and 0 bases from J, with 4 bases in between. Germline values: CDR1 LNHDA, CDR2 SQIVND (reference sequence).

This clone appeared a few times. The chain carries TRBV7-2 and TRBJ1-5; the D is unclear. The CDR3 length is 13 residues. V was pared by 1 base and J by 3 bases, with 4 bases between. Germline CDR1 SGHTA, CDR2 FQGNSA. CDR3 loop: CASSLEANQPQHF. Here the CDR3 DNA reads TGTGCCAGCAGCTTAGAAGCCAATCAGCCCCAGCATTTT. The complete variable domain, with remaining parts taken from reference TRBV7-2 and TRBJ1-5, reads GAGVSQSPSNKVTEKGKDVELRCDPISGHTALYWYRQSLGQGLEFLIYFQGNSAPDKSGLPSDRFSAERTGGSVSTLTIQRTQQEDSAVYLCASSLEANQPQHFGDGTRLSIL.

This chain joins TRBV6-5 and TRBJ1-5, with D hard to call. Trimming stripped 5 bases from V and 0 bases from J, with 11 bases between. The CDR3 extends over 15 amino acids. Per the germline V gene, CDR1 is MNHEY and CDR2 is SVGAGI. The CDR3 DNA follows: TGTGCCAGCAGTCCCTACATGAATAGCAATCAGCCCCAGCATTTT. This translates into CASSPYMNSNQPQHF.

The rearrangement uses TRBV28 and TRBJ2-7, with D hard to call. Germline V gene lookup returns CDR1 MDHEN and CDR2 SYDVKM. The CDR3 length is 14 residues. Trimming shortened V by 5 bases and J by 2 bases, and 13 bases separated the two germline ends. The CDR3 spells CASSTRRATYEQYF. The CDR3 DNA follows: TGTGCCAGCAGTACCCGTAGGGCCACCTACGAGCAGTACTTC.

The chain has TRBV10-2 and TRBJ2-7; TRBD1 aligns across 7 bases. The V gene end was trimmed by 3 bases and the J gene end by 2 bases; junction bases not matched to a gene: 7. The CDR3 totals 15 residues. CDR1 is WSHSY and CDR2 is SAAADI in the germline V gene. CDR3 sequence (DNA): TGCGCCAGCAGTGAAGTAGGACAGGATGCCTACGAGCAGTACTTC. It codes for CASSEVGQDAYEQYF.

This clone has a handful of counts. The chain's CDR3 is CASMGSAFGPVYSNQPQHF. The CDR3 bases are TGTGCCAGTATGGGGAGCGCCTTTGGGCCCGTCTATAGCAATCAGCCCCAGCATTTT. The chain has TRBV19 and TRBJ1-5; D unresolved. The CDR3 is made up of 19 amino acids. V was trimmed by 7 bases and J by 0 bases, leaving 25 bases between them. Per germline, CDR1 LNHDA and CDR2 SQIVND (reference sequence).

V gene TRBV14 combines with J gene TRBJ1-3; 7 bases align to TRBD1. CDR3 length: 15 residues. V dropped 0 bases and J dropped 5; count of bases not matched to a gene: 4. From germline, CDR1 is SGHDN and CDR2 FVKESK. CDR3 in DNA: TGTGCCAGCAGCCAAGAACAGGGGCCCAGAAACACCATATATTTT. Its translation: CASSQEQGPRNTIYF.

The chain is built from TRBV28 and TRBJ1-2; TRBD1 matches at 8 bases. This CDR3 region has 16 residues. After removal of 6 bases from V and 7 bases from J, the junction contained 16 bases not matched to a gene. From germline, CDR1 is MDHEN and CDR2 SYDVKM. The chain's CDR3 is CASSPGTGTLRLGYTF. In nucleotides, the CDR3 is TGTGCCAGCAGCCCTGGGACAGGTACGCTTCGGCTTGGCTACACCTTC.